The source of this T cell receptor beta chain is a study of human T cells and chemical hapten exposure (dated by TCRdb to the early 2020s). Study-level background: For sensitization, 2% DPC in acetone was applied to a 2 cm by 2 cm area of upper inner arm skin. Patch testing on the upper back used Finn chambers containing 0.01% DPC, with scoring done after 6 days according to International Contact Dermatitis Research Group standards. Nearly 30 alopecia patients provided blood for TCR sequencing at one to four time points (pre-sensitization, 2, 6 and 24 weeks). Blood samples were taken from patients before sensitization (week 0) and at 2, 6 and about 24 weeks after DPC sensitization. In alopecia patients, the study followed how the peripheral blood TCR repertoire changed in vivo over primary and secondary sensitization to diphenylcyclopropenone (DPC), a hapten. Libraries were combined into a pool for sequencing, and differences in TCR yield between samples came mainly from small differences in library volumes within the pool. The mostly female patient cohort included alopecia areata with under or over 50% scalp involvement, alopecia totalis and alopecia universalis. Patients additionally received weekly therapeutic DPC doses to the scalp throughout the roughly 23-week study period.

Between the V and J ends, shortened by 0 bases and 0 bases respectively, the junction contains 4 bases. The CDR3 spans 14 residues, from the cysteine through the phenylalanine. Only CDR3 DNA remains: 42 bases, in frame from the first base. The germline V gene sets CDR1 to LGHNA and CDR2 to YNFKEQ. This specimen's time point label, per the study, means: pre-sensitization, week 0. Explained via the paper, the treatment or condition label denotes: therapeutic diphenylcyclopropenone sensitization with weekly scalp DPC. At each patch-test visit, blood was drawn before the patch test was applied. Patients were eligible if aged 18 to 70, diagnosed with alopecia and judged suitable for DPC therapy, and pregnant patients were excluded. Total RNA was extracted from unfractionated whole blood that had been collected in Tempus Blood RNA tubes. The library was obtained by RACE. Sequenced on a NextSeq 500. During library preparation, unique molecular identifiers were attached to individual cDNA molecules so that TCRs could be counted quantitatively and reproducibly. From each blood RNA sample, both TCR alpha and TCR beta chains were sequenced. Per the original workflow: Samples had a median of roughly 99,000 TCRs, with a range from about 23,224 to 690,600. The Decombinator software suite was used to annotate the V, J and CDR3 of the TCR reads. Every sample was subsampled to the same number of TCRs (28,000) for the PS versus PT1 abundance plots. TCRs were defined as expanded if absent before sensitization and observed at least eight times at the 2-week time point. The raw public data were reprocessed by TCRdb itself: fastp quality trimming at Q25, MiXCR clonotype calling, in-frame beta chains only. A single entry per CDR3 protein holds the most common genes and DNA from its merged rows. None of the V and J calls come from the authors' own analysis; TCRdb made them. In all, the sample holds about 380,000 distinct CDR3 sequences, and 5.1% of those were seen once. The ten largest clones add up to 2.6% of the sample.

What the study reported, not specific to this receptor: DPC sensitization did not change the number of TCRs with a frequency above 1 in 1000, and there was no evidence of changes in global repertoire structure. Because every patient had alopecia, a presumed autoimmune disease, the patients' immune response might differ from that of healthy individuals. After repeated subsampling, changes were observed in the strength of the expansion versus patch-test correlation and in the threshold at which the correlation became significant. Compared with pre-sensitization or healthy control sets, expanded TCRs formed significantly more large CDR3 similarity clusters, which is consistent with antigen-driven responses. The number of PT1 expanded TCRs positively correlated with patch test score, significant at thresholds 8, 16 and 32 but not 4.

This clonotype was recorded at least ten times. Its specific antigen is unknown. No base qualities exist here, and no much larger clone lies one base off it. This receptor was obtained from a woman in her 50s with alopecia areata. Some clones in this sample may be carry-over from other donors' samples. The sample in question was whole blood, obtained in connection with sensitization to the hapten diphenylcyclopropenone (DPC). The chain is encoded by TRBV4-2 joined to TRBJ2-3, with the D segment identity uncertain. The DNA reads as follows: TGTGCCAGCAGCCAAGATCGGAGCACAGATACGCAGTATTTT. The translation is CASSQDRSTDTQYF.